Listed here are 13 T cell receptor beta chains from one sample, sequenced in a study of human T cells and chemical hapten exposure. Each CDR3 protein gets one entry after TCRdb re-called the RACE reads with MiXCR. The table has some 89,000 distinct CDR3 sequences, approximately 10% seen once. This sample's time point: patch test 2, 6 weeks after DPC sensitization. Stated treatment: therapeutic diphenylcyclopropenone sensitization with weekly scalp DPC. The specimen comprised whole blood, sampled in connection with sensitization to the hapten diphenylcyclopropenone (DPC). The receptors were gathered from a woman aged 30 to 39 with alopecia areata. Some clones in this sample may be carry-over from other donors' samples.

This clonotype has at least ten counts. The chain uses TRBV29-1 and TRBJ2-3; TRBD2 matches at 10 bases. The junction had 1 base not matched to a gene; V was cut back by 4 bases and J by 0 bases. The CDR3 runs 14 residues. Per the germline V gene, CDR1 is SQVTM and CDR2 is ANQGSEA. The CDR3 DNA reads TGCAGCGTTGCTAGCGGGAGTAGCACAGATACGCAGTATTTT. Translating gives CSVASGSSTDTQYF.

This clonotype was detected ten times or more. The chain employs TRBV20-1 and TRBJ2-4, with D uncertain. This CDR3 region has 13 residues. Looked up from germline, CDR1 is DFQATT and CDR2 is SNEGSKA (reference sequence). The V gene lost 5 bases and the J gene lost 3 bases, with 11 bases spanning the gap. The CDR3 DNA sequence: TGCAGTGCTTCTCAAGTAGGCAAAAACATTCAGTACTTC. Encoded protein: CSASQVGKNIQYF.

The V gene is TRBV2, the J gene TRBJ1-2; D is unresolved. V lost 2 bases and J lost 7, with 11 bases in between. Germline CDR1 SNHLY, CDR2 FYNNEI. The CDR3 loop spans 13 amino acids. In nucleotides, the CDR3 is TGTGCCAGCAGTGAACTTGGTTTCGGTGGCTACACCTTC. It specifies CASSELGFGGYTF.

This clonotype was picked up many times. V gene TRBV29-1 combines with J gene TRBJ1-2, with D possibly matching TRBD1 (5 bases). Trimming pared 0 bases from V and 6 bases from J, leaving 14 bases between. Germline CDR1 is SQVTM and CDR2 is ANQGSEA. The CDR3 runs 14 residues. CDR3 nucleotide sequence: TGCAGCGTTGAAGATGGGGCCCAGTCGGATGGCTACACCTTC. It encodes CSVEDGAQSDGYTF.

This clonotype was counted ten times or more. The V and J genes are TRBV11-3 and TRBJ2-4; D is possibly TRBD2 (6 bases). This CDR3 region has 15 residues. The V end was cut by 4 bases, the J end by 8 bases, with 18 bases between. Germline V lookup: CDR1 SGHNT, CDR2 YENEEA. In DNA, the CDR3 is TGTGCCAGCAGCTCCCAAGAAGGTGGAGGGGACATTCAGTACTTC. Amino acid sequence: CASSSQEGGGDIQYF.

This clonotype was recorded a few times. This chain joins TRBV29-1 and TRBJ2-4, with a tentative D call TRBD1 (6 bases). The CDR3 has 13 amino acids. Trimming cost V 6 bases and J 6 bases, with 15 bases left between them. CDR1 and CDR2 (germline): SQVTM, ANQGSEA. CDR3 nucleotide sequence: TGCAGCGTGTCACAGGGTTTGGGAAACATTCAGTACTTC. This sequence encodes CSVSQGLGNIQYF.

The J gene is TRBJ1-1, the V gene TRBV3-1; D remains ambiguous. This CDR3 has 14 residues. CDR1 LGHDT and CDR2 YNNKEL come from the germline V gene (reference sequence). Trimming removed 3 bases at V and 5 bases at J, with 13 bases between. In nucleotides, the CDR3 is TGTGCCAGCAGCCACACGGATGTGAGGACTGAAGCTTTCTTT. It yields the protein CASSHTDVRTEAFF. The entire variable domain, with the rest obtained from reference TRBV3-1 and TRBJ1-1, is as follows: DTAVSQTPKYLVTQMGNDKSIKCEQNLGHDTMYWYKQDSKKFLKIMFSYNNKELIINETVPNRFSPKSPDKAHLNLHINSLELGDSAVYFCASSHTDVRTEAFFGQGTRLTVV.

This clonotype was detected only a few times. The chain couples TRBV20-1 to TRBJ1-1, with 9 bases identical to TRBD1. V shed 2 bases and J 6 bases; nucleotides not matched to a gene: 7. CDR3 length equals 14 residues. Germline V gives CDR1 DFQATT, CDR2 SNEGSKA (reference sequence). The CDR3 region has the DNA TGCAGTGCTAGAACCGGGACAGGGTGGGCTGAAGCTTTCTTT. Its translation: CSARTGTGWAEAFF.

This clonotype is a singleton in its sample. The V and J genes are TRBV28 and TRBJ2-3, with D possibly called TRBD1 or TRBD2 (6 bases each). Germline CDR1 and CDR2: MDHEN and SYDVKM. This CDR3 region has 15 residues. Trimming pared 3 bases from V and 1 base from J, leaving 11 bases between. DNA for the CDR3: TGTGCCAGCAGTTTGAGGGGGGCTGGCACAGATACGCAGTATTTT. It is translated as CASSLRGAGTDTQYF.

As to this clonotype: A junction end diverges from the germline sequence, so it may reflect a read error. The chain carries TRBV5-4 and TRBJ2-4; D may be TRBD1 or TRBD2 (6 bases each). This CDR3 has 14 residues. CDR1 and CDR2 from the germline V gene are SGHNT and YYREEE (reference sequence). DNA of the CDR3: TGTACCAGCAGCTTGAAGGGGGGCAAAAACATTCAGTACTTC. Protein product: CTSSLKGGKNIQYF.

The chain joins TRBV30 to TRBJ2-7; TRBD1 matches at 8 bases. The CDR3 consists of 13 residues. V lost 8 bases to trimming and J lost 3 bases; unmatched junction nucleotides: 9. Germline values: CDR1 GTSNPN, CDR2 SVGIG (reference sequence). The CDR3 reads CAGNRDRNYEQYF. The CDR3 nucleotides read TGTGCCGGGAACCGGGACAGGAACTACGAGCAGTACTTC.

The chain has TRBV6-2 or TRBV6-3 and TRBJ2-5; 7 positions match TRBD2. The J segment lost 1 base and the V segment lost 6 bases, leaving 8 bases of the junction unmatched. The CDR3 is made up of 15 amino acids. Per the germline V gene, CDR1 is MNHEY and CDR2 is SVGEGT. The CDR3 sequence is CASRDPTGGQETQYF. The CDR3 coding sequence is TGTGCCAGCAGAGATCCCACGGGAGGCCAAGAGACCCAGTACTTC.

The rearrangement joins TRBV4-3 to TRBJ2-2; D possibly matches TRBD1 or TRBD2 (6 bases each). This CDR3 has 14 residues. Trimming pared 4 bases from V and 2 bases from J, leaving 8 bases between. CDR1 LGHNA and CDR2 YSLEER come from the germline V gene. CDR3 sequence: CASSPGANTGELFF. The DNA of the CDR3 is TGCGCCAGCAGCCCGGGGGCAAACACCGGGGAGCTGTTTTTT.